The present T cell receptor (beta chain) was sequenced within a study of STAT5B mutations in CD4+ large granular lymphocyte leukemia. Study results and caveats: No patients shared main leukemic clonotypes, though about 24% appeared at low frequency elsewhere.

The assay was run at survey level. TCRdb keeps only in-frame clones here, not all; method: immunoSEQ multiplex PCR. The table lists about 22,000 clones, about 81% of them singletons. Between the trimmed V and J ends, which lost 6 bases and 1 base, there was a span of 12 bases. Germline lookup yields CDR1 SQVTM and CDR2 ANQGSEA. The CDR3 is made up of 13 amino acids. Control samples were healthy donors' buffy coats. As concerns this clone: The target antigen is unknown.

This receptor was obtained from a human donor in good health. The rearrangement links TRBV29-1 to TRBJ1-1; D ambiguous. What was sequenced was CD4+ T cells from blood buffy coats. Written as DNA, the CDR3 is TGCAGCGTAGCCCAAGACGGGAACACTGAAGCTTTCTTT. Encoded protein: CSVAQDGNTEAFF.